Shown below are 11 T cell receptor beta chains from a single sample sequenced in a study of CD8 T cells in ankylosing spondylitis. Study-wide points: Blood of patients with ankylosing spondylitis appeared to be characterized by a TCR beta motif of several highly homologous variants.

TCRdb reprocessed the 5' RACE reads with MiXCR, giving one entry per CDR3 protein. The sample consists of 500,000 or so distinct CDR3 sequences, about 5.2% of them appearing once. For these TCRs, the target antigens are not known. Material: blood, either unsorted or a sorted T cell fraction (not recorded which). These receptors were obtained from a male donor with ankylosing spondylitis.

The chain carries TRBV6-5 and TRBJ2-2, with TRBD1 identical over 8 bases. The ends lost 4 bases at V and 7 bases at J; junction bases unmatched: 5. Germline values: CDR1 MNHEY, CDR2 SVGAGI. This CDR3 spans 14 amino acids. The CDR3 protein is CASSSWTGIGELFF. DNA of the CDR3: TGTGCCAGCAGTTCCTGGACAGGGATCGGGGAGCTGTTTTTT.

This clonotype came up many times. The chain has TRBV11-2 and TRBJ2-7; no firm D call. The CDR3 spans 11 residues. The germline CDR1 and CDR2 sequences are SGHAT and FQNNGV. The ends were cut back, 0 bases at V and 7 bases at J, with 4 bases in the middle. The CDR3 is CASSLDNEQYF. The CDR3 DNA follows: TGTGCCAGCAGCTTAGATAATGAGCAGTACTTC. The whole variable domain, remainder taken from reference TRBV11-2 and TRBJ2-7, is EAGVAQSPRYKIIEKRQSVAFWCNPISGHATLYWYQQILGQGPKLLIQFQNNGVVDDSQLPKDRFSAERLKGVDSTLKIQPAKLEDSAVYLCASSLDNEQYFGPGTRLTVT.

This clonotype was seen ten or more times. The chain couples TRBV12-3 or TRBV12-4 to TRBJ1-1; TRBD1 might be the D (6 bases). This CDR3 region has 14 residues. V gave up 3 bases and J gave up 2 bases, with 10 bases separating them. The CDR3 sequence is CASSFTQGNTEAFF. CDR3 coding DNA: TGTGCCAGCAGTTTTACACAGGGTAACACTGAAGCTTTCTTT.

This clonotype was detected many times. CDR3: CASSLARDSALIYEQYF. The CDR3 region has the DNA TGCGCCAGCAGCTTGGCACGGGACAGTGCCTTAATCTACGAGCAGTACTTC. This sequence joins TRBV5-1 and TRBJ2-7, with 7 positions matching TRBD1. The CDR3 totals 17 residues. Germline CDR1 and CDR2: SGHRS and YFSETQ. The junction had 12 bases not matched to a gene; V was cut back by 0 bases and J by 3 bases.

This clonotype was picked up many times. The chain carries TRBV5-1 and TRBJ2-7, with 12 nucleotides matching TRBD2. This CDR3 is built from 14 residues. Germline trimming cut 5 bases from V and 4 bases from J; bases unmatched to any gene: 4. Looked up from germline, CDR1 is SGHRS and CDR2 is YFSETQ. CDR3 sequence (DNA): TGCGCCAGCAGAAGACTAGCGGGAGATTACGAGCAGTACTTC. Its translation is CASRRLAGDYEQYF.

There are many counts of this clonotype. J is TRBJ2-1 and V is TRBV24-1; D unclear. V was clipped by 3 bases and J by 2 bases, with 10 bases between them. This CDR3 region has 15 residues. From germline, CDR1 is KGHDR and CDR2 SFDVKD. The CDR3 bases are TGTGCCACCAGTGATCCGACTGCAACCTACAATGAGCAGTTCTTC. It translates to CATSDPTATYNEQFF.

This clonotype was counted at least ten times. This chain links TRBV12-3 or TRBV12-4 with TRBJ1-1; the D is unclear. This CDR3 spans 11 amino acids. The V end was cut by 5 bases, the J end by 3 bases, with 4 bases between. The CDR3 loop is CASSTHTEAFF. In DNA, the CDR3 is TGTGCCAGCAGTACTCACACTGAAGCTTTCTTT.

This clonotype was picked up a small number of times. CDR3 nucleotides: TGTGCCAGCAGCCAAGATTCTGCAGGTTATAATTCACCCCTCCACTTT. Encoded protein: CASSQDSAGYNSPLHF. The V call is TRBV4-2, the J call TRBJ1-6; no reliable D call. Germline V gene sequence: CDR1 LGHNA, CDR2 YNFKEQ. V dropped 0 bases and J dropped 4 bases, with 10 bases sitting between them. This CDR3 is 16 amino acids long.

The V and J genes are TRBV20-1 and TRBJ2-7; 13 bases align to TRBD2. The CDR3 totals 17 residues. J was trimmed by 0 bases and V by 5 bases; bases with no gene match: 10. Germline CDR1 and CDR2: DFQATT and SNEGSKA (reference sequence). Here the CDR3 DNA reads TGCAGTGCTGCCATGACTAGCGGGGGGTCCAGCTCCTACGAGCAGTACTTC. Amino acid sequence: CSAAMTSGGSSSYEQYF.

This clonotype was seen at least ten times. V gene TRBV12-3 or TRBV12-4 combines with J gene TRBJ1-3, with TRBD1 matching over 11 bases. This CDR3 is built from 16 residues. Unmatched junction bases numbered 6, after V lost 4 bases and J lost 4 bases. Here the CDR3 reads CASSSPGQGGGNTIYF. CDR3 coding DNA: TGTGCCAGCAGTTCCCCGGGACAGGGGGGAGGAAACACCATATATTTT.

The sample holds many counts of this clonotype. The rearrangement links TRBV7-9 to TRBJ1-1, with 9 bases aligning to TRBD1. The V and J ends lost 4 bases and 4 bases, in that order; junction bases with no gene match: 7. This CDR3 has 15 residues. CDR1 and CDR2 from the germline V gene are SEHNR and FQNEAQ (reference sequence). Written as DNA, the CDR3 is TGTGCCAGCAGCTCACTGACAGGGGGGACCACTGAAGCTTTCTTT. Its protein is CASSSLTGGTTEAFF.